One and the same sample provided the 29 T cell receptor beta chains below, sequenced in a study of siplizumab effects on memory and regulatory T cells. Libraries were prepared by immunoSEQ multiplex PCR; TCRdb keeps only in-frame clonotypes and omits some of them. The table includes about 97,000 clones, about 93% detected once. The specimen was non-Treg CD4+ T cells sorted from blood. The receptor set was obtained from a human donor in good health.

The rearrangement joins TRBV4-1 to TRBJ2-5; 11 bases map to TRBD2. The CDR3 covers 18 residues. Germline V gives CDR1 MGHRA, CDR2 YSYEKL. With V trimmed by 0 bases and J by 4 bases, 10 bases remained unmatched. The chain's CDR3 is CASSQEISGRGVVETQYF. The CDR3 DNA is TGCGCCAGCAGCCAAGAAATTAGCGGGAGGGGAGTTGTAGAGACCCAGTACTTC.

This chain uses TRBV29-1 with TRBJ2-5, with D possibly being TRBD2 (6 bases). The CDR3 runs 13 residues. V was pared by 7 bases and J by 7 bases, with 19 bases between. CDR1 and CDR2 from the germline V gene are SQVTM and ANQGSEA. CDR3 in DNA: TGCAGCGCAAGGAGGGAGGCCCATGGGACCCAGTACTTC. Translation gives CSARREAHGTQYF.

The CDR3 nucleotides are TGTGCCAGTAGCGACAGGAGGTGGCAGTACTTC. Its translation is CASSDRRWQYF. V is TRBV19 and J is TRBJ2-7; D is possibly TRBD1 (6 bases). Germline V gives CDR1 LNHDA, CDR2 SQIVND (reference sequence). V was pared by 6 bases and J by 9 bases, with 12 bases between. The CDR3 sequence is 11 residues long.

The rearrangement links TRBV5-1 to TRBJ2-7, with D perhaps TRBD2 (5 bases). The CDR3 has 11 residues. Germline values: CDR1 SGHRS, CDR2 YFSETQ. V lost 7 bases, J lost 7 bases, and 12 bases lay in between. The CDR3 coding sequence is TGCGCCAGCGGGAACTCGGGAGAGCAGTACTTC. Amino acids: CASGNSGEQYF. Full variable domain (outside the CDR3, taken from reference TRBV5-1 and TRBJ2-7): KAGVTQTPRYLIKTRGQQVTLSCSPISGHRSVSWYQQTPGQGLQFLFEYFSETQRNKGNFPGRFSGRQFSNSRSEMNVSTLELGDSALYLCASGNSGEQYFGPGTRLTVT.

The DNA for the CDR3 is TGCAGTGCCCGCCCGGCTTACGAGCAGTACTTC. Translating it yields CSARPAYEQYF. The chain uses TRBV20-1 and TRBJ2-7; the D is unclear. This CDR3 has 11 residues. Per the germline V gene, CDR1 is DFQATT and CDR2 is SNEGSKA (reference sequence). Between the trimmed V and J ends, which lost 6 bases and 4 bases, there was a span of 10 bases.

This clone came up once. This chain links TRBV30 with TRBJ1-2, with unresolved D. This CDR3 is built from 12 residues. In germline, CDR1 is GTSNPN, CDR2 SVGIG (reference sequence). The V gene lost 0 bases and the J gene lost 5 bases, with 7 bases spanning the gap. CDR3 in DNA: TGTGCCTGGAGTGTCTCAGCGTATGGCTACACCTTC. It specifies CAWSVSAYGYTF.

The J gene is TRBJ1-2, the V gene TRBV30; no reliable D call. The CDR3 is 12 residues long. Trimming shortened V by 0 bases and J by 5 bases, and 7 bases separated the two germline ends. The germline CDR1 and CDR2 sequences are GTSNPN and SVGIG (reference sequence). The CDR3 DNA follows: TGTGCCTGGAGTGTACTCCGGTATGGCTACACCTTC. As protein: CAWSVLRYGYTF.

The rearrangement links TRBV11-2 to TRBJ2-5; 9 bases map to TRBD2. Germline CDR1 reads SGHAT; CDR2 reads FQNNGV. The CDR3 has 16 amino acids. J was trimmed by 5 bases and V by 0 bases; bases with no gene match: 7. The CDR3 DNA reads TGTGCCAGCAGCTTAGAGTGGGGCGGGAGGGTTGAGACCCAGTACTTC. Its protein is CASSLEWGGRVETQYF.

This rearrangement joins TRBV6-1 to TRBJ1-5; TRBD1 matches 10 bases. Germline CDR1 is MNHNS and CDR2 is SASEGT. The CDR3 contains 15 residues. V lost 8 bases and J lost 6; bases outside the gene matches: 10. The CDR3 DNA is TGTGCCAGCCTCACGAGGGACAGGGGACGTCAGCCCCAGCATTTT. Residues: CASLTRDRGRQPQHF.

This chain joins TRBV6-5 and TRBJ1-2, with D unclear. Germline lookup yields CDR1 MNHEY and CDR2 SVGAGI. Deletions cut 0 bases from V and 8 bases from J, with 7 bases between. The CDR3 contains 12 residues. The CDR3 DNA reads TGTGCCAGCAGTTACTCGGGTTGGGGCTACACCTTC. The encoded protein is CASSYSGWGYTF.

The J gene is TRBJ1-1, the V gene TRBV5-4, with TRBD1 matching over 9 bases. From germline, CDR1 is SGHNT and CDR2 YYREEE (reference sequence). The junction had 8 bases not matched to a gene; V was cut back by 4 bases and J by 4 bases. The CDR3 is 15 residues long. In nucleotides, the CDR3 is TGTGCCAGCAGCCCACAGGGGGCGTATCGCACTGAAGCTTTCTTT. It yields the protein CASSPQGAYRTEAFF.

The V and J genes are TRBV29-1 and TRBJ2-5; 10 bases are a match to TRBD1. This CDR3 comprises 16 residues. CDR1 and CDR2 (germline): SQVTM, ANQGSEA. V lost 4 bases, J lost 4 bases, and 12 bases stayed unmatched. DNA for the CDR3: TGCAGCGTTGCCCATCCCGGGACAGGGGTCTCAGAGACCCAGTACTTC. The encoded protein is CSVAHPGTGVSETQYF.

The V call is TRBV2, the J call TRBJ2-2; D unresolved. This CDR3 spans 14 amino acids. V lost 4 bases and J 1 base, leaving 7 bases between the germline ends. In germline, CDR1 is SNHLY, CDR2 FYNNEI. CDR3 region: CASSGQRNTGELFF. Here the CDR3 DNA reads TGTGCCAGCAGTGGGCAGAGGAACACCGGGGAGCTGTTTTTT.

V usage is TRBV6-5 and J usage is TRBJ2-2, with D perhaps TRBD1 (6 bases). Germline V gene lookup returns CDR1 MNHEY and CDR2 SVGAGI. Trimming took off 2 bases at V and 5 bases at J, with 12 bases between the two ends. CDR3 size: 15 residues. CDR3 in amino acids: CASSYRDTRTGELFF. As DNA, the CDR3 is TGTGCCAGCAGTTACCGGGACACCCGGACCGGGGAGCTGTTTTTT.

The chain carries TRBV18 and TRBJ1-3; D not resolved. V was pared by 3 bases and J by 0 bases, with 6 bases between. The CDR3 is made up of 14 amino acids. CDR1 and CDR2 (germline): KGHSH, LQKENI. The CDR3: CASSPPASGNTIYF. DNA for the CDR3: TGTGCCAGCTCACCGCCAGCCTCTGGAAACACCATATATTTT.

The rearrangement joins TRBV12-5 to TRBJ2-7, with a weak D call TRBD2 (5 bases). CDR1 is LGHNT and CDR2 is FRNRAP in the germline V gene. The CDR3 contains 14 residues. V was pared by 3 bases and J by 3 bases, with 12 bases between. This chain's CDR3 is CASGLPESGYEQYF. CDR3 DNA: TGTGCTAGTGGTTTACCCGAGAGCGGCTACGAGCAGTACTTC.

The chain has TRBV5-8 and TRBJ2-3; D unresolved. V was cut by 4 bases and J by 0 bases, with 12 bases left in between. Germline lookup yields CDR1 SGHTS and CDR2 YDEGEE. This CDR3 contains 15 residues. The CDR3 reads CASSLSRMSTDTQYF. The CDR3 coding sequence is TGTGCCAGCAGCCTTTCCAGGATGAGCACAGATACGCAGTATTTT.

The V gene is TRBV28, the J gene TRBJ1-2; tentative D call: TRBD1 (6 bases). The V and J ends lost 5 bases and 7 bases respectively, with 14 bases between them. The CDR3 is 13 residues long. The germline V gene has CDR1 MDHEN and CDR2 SYDVKM. DNA of the CDR3: TGTGCCAGCAGTCTAAGAAGGGGGGCTGGCTACACCTTC. Translated: CASSLRRGAGYTF.

The chain couples TRBV25-1 to TRBJ2-1, with a tentative D call TRBD2 (6 bases). The V gene's germline CDR1 is MGHDK and CDR2 SYGVNS. V lost 0 bases and J lost 2, with 11 bases in between. The CDR3 runs 16 residues. CDR3 coding DNA: TGTGCCAGCAGTGAATATTCGGGGGAGGCCTACAATGAGCAGTTCTTC. Amino acids: CASSEYSGEAYNEQFF.

The chain combines TRBV7-8 with TRBJ1-4; D gene uncertain. Deletions cut 5 bases from V and 6 bases from J, with 16 bases between. In germline, CDR1 is SGHVS, CDR2 FQNEAQ. The CDR3 is made up of 15 amino acids. As DNA, the CDR3 is TGTGCCAGCAGCCAGCAGAGGAAAGGAGATGAAAAACTGTTTTTT. It translates to CASSQQRKGDEKLFF.

Of note for this clone: One end of the junction fails to match germline, which may point to a read error. The chain is built from TRBV7-7 and TRBJ2-5; D may be TRBD1 (5 bases). The germline CDR1 and CDR2 sequences are SSHAT and FNYEAQ (reference sequence). This CDR3 has 13 amino acids. CDR3 region: CASSRTFQETQYF. CDR3 nucleotide sequence: TGTGCTAGCAGCCGGACATTCCAAGAGACCCAGTACTTC.

The chain joins TRBV6-5 to TRBJ2-1, with D possibly being TRBD2 (7 bases). Germline V gene data show CDR1 as MNHEY and CDR2 as SVGAGI. The CDR3 has 14 amino acids. The V end was cut by 7 bases, the J end by 9 bases, with 19 bases between. CDR3 region: CASIGGGSLGEQFF. Written as DNA, the CDR3 is TGTGCCAGCATCGGGGGCGGGAGCCTCGGTGAGCAGTTCTTC.

The chain recombines TRBV12-5 with TRBJ2-5; either TRBD1 or TRBD2 may fit D (5 bases each). V lost 0 bases to trimming and J lost 4 bases, with 9 bases between them. The CDR3 consists of 14 residues. The germline gives CDR1 LGHNT, CDR2 FRNRAP. CDR3: CASGLVRDGETQYF. Written as DNA, the CDR3 is TGTGCTAGTGGTTTGGTACGGGACGGAGAGACCCAGTACTTC.

This clone was found a few times. The gene calls are TRBV29-1 and TRBJ2-5; possible D gene TRBD1, 5 bases. This CDR3 region has 13 residues. Trimming took 8 bases from V and 2 from J, leaving 15 bases between them. Germline CDR1 and CDR2: SQVTM and ANQGSEA. The CDR3 loop reads CSSKTGLQETQYF. CDR3 DNA: TGCAGCTCGAAAACAGGCCTTCAAGAGACCCAGTACTTC.

The chain combines TRBV6-5 with TRBJ2-2; possibly TRBD1 for D (6 bases). This CDR3 spans 16 amino acids. The germline CDR1 and CDR2 sequences are MNHEY and SVGAGI. The V and J ends lost 4 bases and 4 bases respectively, with 16 bases between them. As DNA, the CDR3 is TGTGCCAGCAGTTTTGGTGGGACATTGGGCACCGGGGAGCTGTTTTTT. Residues: CASSFGGTLGTGELFF.

V and J are TRBV9 and TRBJ2-5; TRBD1 is a possible D gene (5 bases). Trimming removed 2 bases at V and 0 bases at J, with 14 bases between. Germline CDR1 SGDLS, CDR2 YYNGEE. The length of the CDR3 is 16 residues. CDR3 sequence reads: CASSVRPSRDQETQYF. The DNA for the CDR3 is TGTGCCAGCAGCGTTAGACCGTCCAGGGACCAAGAGACCCAGTACTTC.

The chain employs TRBV5-1 and TRBJ2-4, with D uncertain. V gave up 2 bases and J gave up 11 bases, with 14 bases separating them. Germline V gives CDR1 SGHRS, CDR2 YFSETQ. CDR3 length: 13 amino acids. The CDR3 region has the DNA TGCGCCAGCAGCTTTCGCCCCTCAGGATTTCAGTACTTC. Its protein product is CASSFRPSGFQYF.

The rearrangement uses TRBV7-3 and TRBJ2-2, with D perhaps assigned TRBD1 or TRBD2 (5 bases each). V gave up 5 bases and J gave up 6 bases, with 16 bases separating them. CDR3 length: 15 residues. Per germline, CDR1 SGHTA and CDR2 FQGTGA. The chain's CDR3 is CASSPSRGQAGELFF. CDR3 coding DNA: TGTGCCAGCAGCCCCTCCCGGGGCCAGGCCGGGGAGCTGTTTTTT.

V and J are TRBV7-9 and TRBJ1-4; no firm D call. Trimming took 1 base from V and 7 from J, leaving 10 bases between them. The CDR3 length is 14 residues. Germline CDR1 is SEHNR and CDR2 is FQNEAQ (reference sequence). This CDR3 is CASSLGGFGEKLFF. CDR3 sequence (DNA): TGTGCCAGCAGCTTAGGAGGGTTCGGTGAAAAACTGTTTTTT.